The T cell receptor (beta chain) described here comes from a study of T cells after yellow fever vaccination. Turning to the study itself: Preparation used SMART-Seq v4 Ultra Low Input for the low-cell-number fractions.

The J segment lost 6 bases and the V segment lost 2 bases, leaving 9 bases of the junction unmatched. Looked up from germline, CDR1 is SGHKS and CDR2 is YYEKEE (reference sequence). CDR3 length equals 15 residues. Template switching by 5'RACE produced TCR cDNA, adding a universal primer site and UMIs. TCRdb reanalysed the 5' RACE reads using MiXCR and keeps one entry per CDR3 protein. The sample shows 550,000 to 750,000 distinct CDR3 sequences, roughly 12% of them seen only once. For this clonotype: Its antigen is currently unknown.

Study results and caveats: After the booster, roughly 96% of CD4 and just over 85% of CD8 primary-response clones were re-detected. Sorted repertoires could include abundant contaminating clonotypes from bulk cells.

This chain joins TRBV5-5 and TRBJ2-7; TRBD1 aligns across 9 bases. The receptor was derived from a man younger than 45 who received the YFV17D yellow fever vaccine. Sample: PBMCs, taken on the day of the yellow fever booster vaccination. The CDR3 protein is CASSFFDRGFSEQYF. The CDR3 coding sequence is TGTGCCAGCAGCTTTTTCGACAGGGGGTTCTCCGAGCAGTACTTC.